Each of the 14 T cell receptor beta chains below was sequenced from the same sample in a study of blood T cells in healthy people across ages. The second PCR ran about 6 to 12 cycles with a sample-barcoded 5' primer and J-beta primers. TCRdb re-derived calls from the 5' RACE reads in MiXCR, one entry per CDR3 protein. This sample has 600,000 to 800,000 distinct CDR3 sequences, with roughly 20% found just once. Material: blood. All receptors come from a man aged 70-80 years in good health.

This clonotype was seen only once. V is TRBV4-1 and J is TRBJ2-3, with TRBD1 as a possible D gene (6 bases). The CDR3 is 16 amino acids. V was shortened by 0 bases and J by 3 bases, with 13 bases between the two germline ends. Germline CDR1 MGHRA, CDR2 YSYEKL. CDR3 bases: TGCGCCAGCAGCCAAGATCTGGACAGACAAACAGATACGCAGTATTTT. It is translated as CASSQDLDRQTDTQYF.

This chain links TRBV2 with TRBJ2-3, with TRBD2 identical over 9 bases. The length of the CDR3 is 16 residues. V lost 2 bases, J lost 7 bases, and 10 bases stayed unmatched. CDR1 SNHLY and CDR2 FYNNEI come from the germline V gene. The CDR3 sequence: CASSESGGRALYTQYF. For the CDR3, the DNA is TGTGCCAGCAGTGAATCGGGCGGGAGGGCCCTATATACGCAGTATTTT.

In nucleotides, the CDR3 is TGCGCCAGCAGCCCCCTGGCGGAAGAGTACAATGAGCAGTTCTTC. Translating gives CASSPLAEEYNEQFF. J is TRBJ2-1 and V is TRBV5-1, with D unresolved. Trimming took off 4 bases at V and 4 bases at J, with 15 bases between the two ends. The length of the CDR3 is 15 residues. Looked up from germline, CDR1 is SGHRS and CDR2 is YFSETQ.

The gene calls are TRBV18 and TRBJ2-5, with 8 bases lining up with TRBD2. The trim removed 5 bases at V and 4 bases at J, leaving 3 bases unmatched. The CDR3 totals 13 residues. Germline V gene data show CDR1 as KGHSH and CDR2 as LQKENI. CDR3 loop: CASSKRGGETQYF. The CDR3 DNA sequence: TGTGCCAGCTCAAAACGGGGGGGAGAGACCCAGTACTTC.

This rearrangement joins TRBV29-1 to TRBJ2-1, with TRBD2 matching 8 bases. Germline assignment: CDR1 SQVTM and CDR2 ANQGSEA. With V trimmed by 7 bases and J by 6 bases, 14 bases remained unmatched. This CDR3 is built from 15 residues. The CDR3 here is CSGGPKLAEGNEQFF. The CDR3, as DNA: TGCAGCGGCGGGCCCAAACTAGCGGAGGGCAATGAGCAGTTCTTC.

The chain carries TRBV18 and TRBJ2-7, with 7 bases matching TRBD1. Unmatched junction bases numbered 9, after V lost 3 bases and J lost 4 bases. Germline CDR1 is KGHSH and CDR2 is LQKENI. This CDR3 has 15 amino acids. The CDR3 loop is CASSPQGQVGYEQYF. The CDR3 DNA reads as TGTGCCAGCTCACCCCAAGGACAGGTGGGGTACGAGCAGTACTTC.

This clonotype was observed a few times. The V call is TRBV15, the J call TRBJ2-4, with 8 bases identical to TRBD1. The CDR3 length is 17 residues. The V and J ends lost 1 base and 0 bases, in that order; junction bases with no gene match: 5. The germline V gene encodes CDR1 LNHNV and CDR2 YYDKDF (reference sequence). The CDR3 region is CATSRVIQGAAKNIQYF. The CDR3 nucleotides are TGTGCCACCAGCAGAGTGATCCAGGGGGCAGCCAAAAACATTCAGTACTTC.

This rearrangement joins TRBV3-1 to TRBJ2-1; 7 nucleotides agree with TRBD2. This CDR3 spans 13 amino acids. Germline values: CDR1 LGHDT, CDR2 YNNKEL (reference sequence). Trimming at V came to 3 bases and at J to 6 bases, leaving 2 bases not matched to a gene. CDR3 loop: CASSHGLVNEQFF. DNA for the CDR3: TGTGCCAGCAGCCATGGACTAGTCAATGAGCAGTTCTTC.

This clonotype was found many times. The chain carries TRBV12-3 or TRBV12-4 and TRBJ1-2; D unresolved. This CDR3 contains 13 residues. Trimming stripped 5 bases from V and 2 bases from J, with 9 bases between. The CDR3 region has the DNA TGTGCCAGCAGTCCCAGAGTAAACTATGGCTACACCTTC. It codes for CASSPRVNYGYTF.

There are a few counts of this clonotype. CDR3 in DNA: TGCAGTGCTAGAGATATGGCGGTCGGCTCCTACGAGCAGTACTTC. Its translation is CSARDMAVGSYEQYF. The chain is built from TRBV20-1 and TRBJ2-7, with D unclear. The CDR3 has 15 amino acids. Germline V gene data show CDR1 as DFQATT and CDR2 as SNEGSKA (reference sequence). The V gene lost 0 bases and the J gene lost 0 bases, with 12 bases spanning the gap.

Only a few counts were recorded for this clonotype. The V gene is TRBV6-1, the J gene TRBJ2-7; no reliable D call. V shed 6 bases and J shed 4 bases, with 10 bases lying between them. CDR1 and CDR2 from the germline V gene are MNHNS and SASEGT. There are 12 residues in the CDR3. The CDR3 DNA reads TGTGCCAGCAGGCAGGCGGAGTACGAGCAGTACTTC. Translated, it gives CASRQAEYEQYF.

The CDR3 nucleotides read TGTGCCACCAGTGAGCAGACTAGCGCCACAGATACGCAGTATTTT. Amino acid sequence: CATSEQTSATDTQYF. The rearrangement links TRBV24-1 to TRBJ2-3, with 8 bases lining up with TRBD2. CDR3 size: 15 residues. V was pared by 4 bases and J by 2 bases, with 4 bases of the junction left unmatched. Germline CDR1 is KGHDR and CDR2 is SFDVKD.

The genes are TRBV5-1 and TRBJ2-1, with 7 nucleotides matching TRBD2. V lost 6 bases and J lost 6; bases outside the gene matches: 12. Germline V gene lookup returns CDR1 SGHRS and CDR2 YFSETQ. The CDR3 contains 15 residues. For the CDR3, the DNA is TGCGCCAGCAACGTAATGGGAGGGGATCCCAATGAGCAGTTCTTC. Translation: CASNVMGGDPNEQFF.

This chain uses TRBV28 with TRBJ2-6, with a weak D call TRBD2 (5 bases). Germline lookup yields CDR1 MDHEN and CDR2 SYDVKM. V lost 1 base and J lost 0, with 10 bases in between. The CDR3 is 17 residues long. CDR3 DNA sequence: TGTGCCAGCAGTTTATCAGGACTGAACTCTGGGGCCAACGTCCTGACTTTC. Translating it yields CASSLSGLNSGANVLTF.